This paragraph reports one T cell receptor beta chain. Its specificity is not known. The entry originates in a study of cytomegalovirus exposure and HLA in healthy donors. Overall study context: Prior work identified around 100 million unique TCR beta sequences in approximately 200 million T cells.

Study-wide findings and caveats: Both high specificity and high sensitivity reportedly marked the classifier's diagnosis of cytomegalovirus status. Among TCR sequences, most were rare, though some public TCRs appeared in many donors. In vitro work confirmed that a few CMV-associated chains recognize CMV antigens.

Germline lookup yields CDR1 SQVTM and CDR2 ANQGSEA. This CDR3 comprises 13 residues. The ends were cut back, 5 bases at V and 6 bases at J, with 13 bases in the middle. The PCR was carried out with 60 Vbeta primers and 13 Jbeta primers. The method was immunoSEQ multiplex PCR; TCRdb's version includes in-frame clones alone and lacks a portion of them. The profile covers more than 12,000 clones, with less than 75% appearing a single time and over 15% taken by the ten largest. The TCR sequence derives from a woman aged 45-60 years in good health and CMV-seropositive. The V gene is TRBV29-1, the J gene TRBJ2-2; possibly TRBD1 for D (5 bases). What was sequenced was PBMCs. CDR3 sequence (DNA): TGCAGCGTTATAACGCTAGGGGCCGGGGAGCTGTTTTTT. Protein: CSVITLGAGELFF.